Following are 19 T cell receptor beta chains from one sample sequenced in a study of T cell responses to AZD1222 COVID-19 vaccine. Sequencing used immunoSEQ multiplex PCR; TCRdb keeps in-frame clones, though not all of them. The sample includes about 150,000 clones, more than 85% of them seen just once. Sequenced material: peripheral blood, taken 28 days after the second AZD1222 dose. All receptors derive from an adult who received the AZD1222 COVID-19 vaccine.

J is TRBJ1-5 and V is TRBV6-1, with TRBD1 as a possible D gene (5 bases). V was shortened by 10 bases and J by 3 bases, with 13 bases between the two germline ends. Germline V gene sequence: CDR1 MNHNS, CDR2 SASEGT. The CDR3 runs 13 residues. The DNA for the CDR3 is TGTGCCACAGGCCGACAGTACAATCAGCCCCAGCATTTT. Translated, it gives CATGRQYNQPQHF.

The V and J genes are TRBV15 and TRBJ2-5; D not resolved. Germline CDR1 and CDR2: LNHNV and YYDKDF (reference sequence). Trimming removed 1 base at V and 5 bases at J, with 5 bases between. The CDR3 extends over 12 amino acids. CDR3 DNA sequence: TGTGCCACCAGCAGAGCCCCCGAGACCCAGTACTTC. The encoded protein is CATSRAPETQYF.

This chain connects TRBV14 to TRBJ2-5, with 10 bases lining up with TRBD2. V lost 0 bases and J lost 2; bases outside the gene matches: 9. The CDR3 is made up of 18 amino acids. The germline V gene encodes CDR1 SGHDN and CDR2 FVKESK. CDR3: CASSQDRIAGGKQETQYF. CDR3 nucleotide sequence: TGTGCCAGCAGCCAAGACAGGATAGCGGGAGGAAAACAAGAGACCCAGTACTTC.

The chain uses TRBV19 and TRBJ1-6; 7 bases match TRBD1. There are 19 residues in the CDR3. V gave up 5 bases and J gave up 7 bases; unmatched junction bases: 20. CDR1 and CDR2 from the germline V gene are LNHDA and SQIVND (reference sequence). The CDR3 protein is CASSEGQTVSPKTNSPLHF. CDR3 sequence (DNA): TGTGCCAGTAGTGAGGGACAGACTGTATCCCCAAAAACCAATTCACCCCTCCACTTT.

This clone was found a few times. This chain connects TRBV9 to TRBJ1-2; TRBD1 might be the D (6 bases). The CDR3 extends over 14 amino acids. The V end lost 4 bases, the J end lost 7 bases, and 17 bases lay between the germline ends. Germline V lookup: CDR1 SGDLS, CDR2 YYNGEE. The CDR3 nucleotides are TGTGCCAGCAGCTCCTCCCACAGGGAAGCTGGCTACACCTTC. Residues: CASSSSHREAGYTF.

CDR3 DNA: TGTGCCAGCAGCCGACAGATCTCTGGAAACACCATATATTTT. Residues: CASSRQISGNTIYF. The rearrangement links TRBV3-1 (or the pseudogene TRBV3-2) to TRBJ1-3; perhaps TRBD1 as D (5 bases). The CDR3 is 14 amino acids. CDR1 LGHDT and CDR2 YNNKEL come from the germline V gene (reference sequence). Trimming took off 4 bases at V and 0 bases at J, with 7 bases between the two ends.

This CDR3 reads CASSQDRVSPLHF. The DNA for the CDR3 is TGCGCCAGCAGCCAAGACAGGGTCTCACCCCTCCACTTT. The genes are TRBV5-1 and TRBJ1-6, with 7 positions matching TRBD1. This CDR3 comprises 13 residues. Germline lookup yields CDR1 SGHRS and CDR2 YFSETQ. V shed 4 bases and J 10 bases; nucleotides not matched to a gene: 5.

The genes are TRBV2 and TRBJ1-2; D remains unclear. Germline CDR1 reads SNHLY; CDR2 reads FYNNEI. This CDR3 is 13 amino acids long. V was pared by 0 bases and J by 8 bases, with 10 bases between. In DNA, the CDR3 is TGTGCCAGCAGTGAAGCCCTTTATGGGGGCTACACCTTC. Its protein is CASSEALYGGYTF.

This chain uses TRBV28 with TRBJ2-1; D remains ambiguous. The CDR3 is 12 amino acids. Trimming took 3 bases from V and 9 from J, leaving 9 bases between them. Germline V gene data show CDR1 as MDHEN and CDR2 as SYDVKM. CDR3 sequence (DNA): TGTGCCAGCAGTTTGTTAGCAGGTGAGCAGTTCTTC. This gives the protein CASSLLAGEQFF.

The V and J genes are TRBV7-9 and TRBJ1-3, with TRBD1 identical over 7 bases. The CDR3 covers 14 residues. V shed 5 bases, J shed 4 bases, and the junction held 5 bases outside the gene matches. Germline loops: CDR1 SEHNR, CDR2 FQNEAQ (reference sequence). For the CDR3, the DNA is TGTGCCAGCAGCCAGGGACAGTCAGGAAACACCATATATTTT. This translates into CASSQGQSGNTIYF.

The chain uses TRBV5-1 and TRBJ2-1; D unclear. Deletions cut 0 bases from V and 4 bases from J, with 8 bases between. The germline CDR1 and CDR2 sequences are SGHRS and YFSETQ. The CDR3 length is 14 residues. CDR3 sequence reads: CASSLVARYNEQFF. CDR3 coding DNA: TGCGCCAGCAGCTTGGTGGCCCGGTACAATGAGCAGTTCTTC.

Only one count was recorded for this clone. The chain joins TRBV19 to TRBJ1-1, with 9 nucleotides matching TRBD1. V shed 4 bases and J 0 bases; nucleotides not matched to a gene: 9. The length of the CDR3 is 17 residues. Germline V gene lookup returns CDR1 LNHDA and CDR2 SQIVND (reference sequence). As DNA, the CDR3 is TGTGCCAGTAGTACCTACCCGGACAGGGGCATGAACACTGAAGCTTTCTTT. The encoded protein is CASSTYPDRGMNTEAFF.

This chain connects TRBV7-9 to TRBJ1-2; TRBD1 might be the D (5 bases). Trimming took 7 bases from V and 0 from J, leaving 15 bases between them. This CDR3 comprises 15 residues. Per germline, CDR1 SEHNR and CDR2 FQNEAQ (reference sequence). The CDR3 DNA is TGTGCCAGCAACCAGCGGGGGAGTTCTAACTATGGCTACACCTTC. Protein: CASNQRGSSNYGYTF. The full variable domain, completed using reference TRBV7-9 and TRBJ1-2, is DTGVSQNPRHKITKRGQNVTFRCDPISEHNRLYWYRQTLGQGPEFLTYFQNEAQLEKSRLLSDRFSAERPKGSFSTLEIQRTEQGDSAMYLCASNQRGSSNYGYTFGSGTRLTVV.

The chain is built from TRBV7-9 and TRBJ2-7; no definite D call. The V gene lost 3 bases and the J gene lost 3 bases, with 9 bases spanning the gap. Per the germline V gene, CDR1 is SEHNR and CDR2 is FQNEAQ (reference sequence). This CDR3 contains 13 residues. The CDR3 DNA follows: TGTGCCAGCAGCTTTGGAGCTAGCTACGAGCAGTACTTC. Protein: CASSFGASYEQYF.

The chain carries TRBV24-1 and TRBJ1-2; tentative D call: TRBD1 (5 bases). The germline V gene encodes CDR1 KGHDR and CDR2 SFDVKD. This CDR3 has 13 amino acids. V lost 12 bases and J lost 2, with 15 bases in between. The CDR3 region is CAPPGQINYGYTF. The CDR3 DNA is TGTGCCCCTCCCGGACAAATCAACTATGGCTACACCTTC.

This rearrangement joins TRBV2 to TRBJ1-5; 7 positions match TRBD1. This CDR3 contains 15 residues. Germline loops: CDR1 SNHLY, CDR2 FYNNEI. With V trimmed by 8 bases and J by 4 bases, 11 bases remained unmatched. The CDR3 bases are TGTGCCAGCTCTCGGGACAGCACAGGAAATCAGCCCCAGCATTTT. Encoded protein: CASSRDSTGNQPQHF.

J is TRBJ2-3 and V is TRBV24-1; TRBD2 agrees at 14 bases. This CDR3 spans 17 amino acids. Per germline, CDR1 KGHDR and CDR2 SFDVKD. V trimming: 4 bases; J trimming: 1 base; junction bases outside the gene matches: 3. The CDR3 region has the DNA TGTGCCACCAGTGACCCGGGACTAGCGGGGGGCACAGATACGCAGTATTTT. This codes for CATSDPGLAGGTDTQYF.

The rearrangement links TRBV18 to TRBJ2-2; D perhaps matches TRBD1 (6 bases). This CDR3 is built from 12 residues. Looked up from germline, CDR1 is KGHSH and CDR2 is LQKENI. Trimming removed 5 bases at V and 10 bases at J, with 11 bases between. The CDR3 nucleotides are TGTGCCAGCTCAGGACAGCAAATGGAGCTGTTTTTT. Its protein is CASSGQQMELFF. Variable domain in full (rest from reference TRBV18 and TRBJ2-2): NAGVMQNPRHLVRRRGQEARLRCSPMKGHSHVYWYRQLPEEGLKFMVYLQKENIIDESGMPKERFSAEFPKEGPSILRIQQVVRGDSAAYFCASSGQQMELFFGEGSRLTVL.

This chain joins TRBV19 and TRBJ2-1; 9 nucleotides agree with TRBD2. Germline CDR1 is LNHDA and CDR2 is SQIVND (reference sequence). The CDR3 totals 15 residues. V was pared by 5 bases and J by 7 bases, with 9 bases of the junction left unmatched. The CDR3 DNA reads as TGTGCCAGTAGTTCCTTAGCGGGAGTAATGAATGAGCAGTTCTTC. Protein sequence: CASSSLAGVMNEQFF.